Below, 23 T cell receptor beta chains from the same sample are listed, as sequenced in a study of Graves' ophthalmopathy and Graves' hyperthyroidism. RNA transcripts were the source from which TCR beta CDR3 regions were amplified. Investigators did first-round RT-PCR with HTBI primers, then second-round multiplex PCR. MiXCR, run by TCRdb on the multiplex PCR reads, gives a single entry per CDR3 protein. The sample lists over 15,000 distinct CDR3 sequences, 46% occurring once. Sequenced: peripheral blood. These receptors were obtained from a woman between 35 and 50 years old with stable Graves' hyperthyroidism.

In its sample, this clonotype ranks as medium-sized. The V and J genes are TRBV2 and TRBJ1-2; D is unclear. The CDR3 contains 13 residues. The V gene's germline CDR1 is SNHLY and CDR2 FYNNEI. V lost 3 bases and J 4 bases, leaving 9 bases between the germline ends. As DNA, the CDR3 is TGTGCCAGCAGTGATTCGGGGAGCTATGGCTACACCTTC. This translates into CASSDSGSYGYTF.

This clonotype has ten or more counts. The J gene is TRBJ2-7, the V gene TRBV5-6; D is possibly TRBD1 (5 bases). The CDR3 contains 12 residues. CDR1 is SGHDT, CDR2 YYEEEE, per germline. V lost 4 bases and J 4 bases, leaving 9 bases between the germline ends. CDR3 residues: CASSETGYEQYF. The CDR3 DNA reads TGTGCCAGCAGCGAAACAGGATACGAGCAGTACTTC.

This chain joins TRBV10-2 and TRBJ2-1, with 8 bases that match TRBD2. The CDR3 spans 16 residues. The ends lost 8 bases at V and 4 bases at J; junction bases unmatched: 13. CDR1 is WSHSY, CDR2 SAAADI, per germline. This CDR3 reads CASVTSARSYYNEQFF. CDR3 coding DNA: TGCGCCAGCGTGACTAGCGCCAGATCCTATTACAATGAGCAGTTCTTC.

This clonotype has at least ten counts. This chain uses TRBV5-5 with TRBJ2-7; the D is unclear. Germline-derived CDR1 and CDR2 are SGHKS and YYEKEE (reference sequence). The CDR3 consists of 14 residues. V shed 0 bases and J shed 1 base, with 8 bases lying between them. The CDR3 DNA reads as TGTGCCAGCAGCTTGGATCTGAGTTCCTACGAGCAGTACTTC. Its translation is CASSLDLSSYEQYF.

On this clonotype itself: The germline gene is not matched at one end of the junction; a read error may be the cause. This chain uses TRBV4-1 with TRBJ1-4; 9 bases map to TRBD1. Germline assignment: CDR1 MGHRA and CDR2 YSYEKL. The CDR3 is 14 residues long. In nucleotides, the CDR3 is TGCGCCAGCAAGGGGACAGGGACTAATGAAAAACTGTCTTTT. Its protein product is CASKGTGTNEKLSF.

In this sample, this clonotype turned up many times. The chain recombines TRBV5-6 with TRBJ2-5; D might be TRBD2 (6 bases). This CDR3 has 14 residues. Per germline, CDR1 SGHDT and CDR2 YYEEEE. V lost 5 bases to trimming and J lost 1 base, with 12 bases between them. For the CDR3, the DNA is TGTGCCAGCAGGCAAACTAGCTTCCAAGAGACCCAGTACTTC. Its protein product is CASRQTSFQETQYF.

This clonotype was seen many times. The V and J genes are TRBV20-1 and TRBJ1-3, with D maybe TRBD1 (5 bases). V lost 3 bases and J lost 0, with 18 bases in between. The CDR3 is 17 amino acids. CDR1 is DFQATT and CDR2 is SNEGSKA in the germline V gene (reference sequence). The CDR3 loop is CSARPVQGDPSGNTIYF. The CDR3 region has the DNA TGCAGTGCTAGGCCGGTGCAGGGCGACCCCTCTGGAAACACCATATATTTT.

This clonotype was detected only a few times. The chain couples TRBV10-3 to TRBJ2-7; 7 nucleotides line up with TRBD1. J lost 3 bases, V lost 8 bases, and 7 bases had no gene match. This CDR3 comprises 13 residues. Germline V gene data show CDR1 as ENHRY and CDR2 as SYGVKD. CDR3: CAIDKGQNYEQYF. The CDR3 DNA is TGTGCCATCGATAAGGGACAGAACTACGAGCAGTACTTC.

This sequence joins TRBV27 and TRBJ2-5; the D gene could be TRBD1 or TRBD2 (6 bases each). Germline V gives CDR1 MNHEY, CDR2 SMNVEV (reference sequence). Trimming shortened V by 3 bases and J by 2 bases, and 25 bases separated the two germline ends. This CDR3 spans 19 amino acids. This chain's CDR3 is CASSFADYPKGGSQETQYF. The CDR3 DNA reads TGTGCCAGCAGTTTTGCGGACTACCCAAAAGGGGGAAGTCAAGAGACCCAGTACTTC.

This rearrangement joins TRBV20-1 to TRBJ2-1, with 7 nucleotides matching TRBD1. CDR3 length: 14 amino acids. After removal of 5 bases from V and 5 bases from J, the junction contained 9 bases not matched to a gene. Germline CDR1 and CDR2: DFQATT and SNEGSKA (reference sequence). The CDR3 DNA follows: TGCAGTGCTGACAGGGCCCGGGGCCACAATGAGCAGTTCTTC. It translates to CSADRARGHNEQFF.

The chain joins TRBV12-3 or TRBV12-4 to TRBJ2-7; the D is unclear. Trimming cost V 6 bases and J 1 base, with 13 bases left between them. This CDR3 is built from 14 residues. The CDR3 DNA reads TGTGCCAGCAGAGCTAGTAGCAGTTCCTACGAGCAGTACTTC. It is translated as CASRASSSSYEQYF.

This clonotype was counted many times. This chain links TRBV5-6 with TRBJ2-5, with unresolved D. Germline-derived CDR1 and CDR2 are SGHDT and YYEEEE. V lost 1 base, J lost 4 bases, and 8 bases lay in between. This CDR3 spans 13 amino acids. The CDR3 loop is CASSLLFGETQYF. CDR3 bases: TGTGCCAGCAGCTTGTTGTTCGGAGAGACCCAGTACTTC.

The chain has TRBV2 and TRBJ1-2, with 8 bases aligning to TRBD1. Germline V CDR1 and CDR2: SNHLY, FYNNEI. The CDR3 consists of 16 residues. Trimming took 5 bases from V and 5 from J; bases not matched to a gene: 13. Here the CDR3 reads CASSPRKSGGVYGYTF. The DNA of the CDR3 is TGTGCCAGCAGTCCACGAAAATCAGGGGGCGTGTATGGCTACACCTTC.

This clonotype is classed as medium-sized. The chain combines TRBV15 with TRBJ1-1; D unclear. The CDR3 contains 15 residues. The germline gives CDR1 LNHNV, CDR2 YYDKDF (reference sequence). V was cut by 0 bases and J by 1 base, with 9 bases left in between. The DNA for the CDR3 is TGTGCCACCAGCAGAGAAGGGCACCAGAACACTGAAGCTTTCTTT. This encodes CATSREGHQNTEAFF. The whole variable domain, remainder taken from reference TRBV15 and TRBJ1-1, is DAMVIQNPRYQVTQFGKPVTLSCSQTLNHNVMYWYQQKSSQAPKLLFHYYDKDFNNEADTPDNFQSRRPNTSFCFLDIRSPGLGDTAMYLCATSREGHQNTEAFFGQGTRLTVV.

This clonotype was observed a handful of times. CDR3 loop: CASSQDWAANQPQHF. CDR3 DNA sequence: TGCGCCAGCAGCCAAGATTGGGCAGCAAATCAGCCCCAGCATTTT. V usage is TRBV4-3 and J usage is TRBJ1-5; D call uncertain. Germline assignment: CDR1 LGHNA and CDR2 YSLEER. The CDR3 length is 15 residues. V was pared by 0 bases and J by 4 bases, with 10 bases between.

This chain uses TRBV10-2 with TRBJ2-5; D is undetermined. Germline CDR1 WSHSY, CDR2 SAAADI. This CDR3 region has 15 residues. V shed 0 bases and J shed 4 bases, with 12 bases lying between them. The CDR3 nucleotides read TGCGCCAGCAGTGAGTCAACCCGGGCGCGAGAGACCCAGTACTTC. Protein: CASSESTRARETQYF.

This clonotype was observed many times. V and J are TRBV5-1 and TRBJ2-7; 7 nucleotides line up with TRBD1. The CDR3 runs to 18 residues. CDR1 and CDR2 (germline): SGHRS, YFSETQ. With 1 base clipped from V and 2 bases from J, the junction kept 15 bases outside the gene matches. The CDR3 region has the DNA TGCGCCAGCAGCTTGAAACCCACCGCTGACAGGGTGCCCTACGAGCAGTACTTC. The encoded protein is CASSLKPTADRVPYEQYF.

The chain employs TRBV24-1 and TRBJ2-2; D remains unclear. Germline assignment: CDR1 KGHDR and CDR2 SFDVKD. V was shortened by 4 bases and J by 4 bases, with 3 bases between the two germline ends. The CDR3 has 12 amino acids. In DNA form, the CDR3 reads TGTGCCACCAGTGAGGCCACCGGGGAGCTGTTTTTT. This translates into CATSEATGELFF.

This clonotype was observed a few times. CDR3 residues: CASSHETGGYGYTF. The CDR3 coding sequence is TGCGCCAGCAGCCACGAGACAGGGGGCTATGGCTACACCTTC. The chain uses TRBV4-1 and TRBJ1-2, with TRBD1 identical over 9 bases. The ends lost 3 bases at V and 4 bases at J; junction bases unmatched: 3. The CDR3 runs 14 residues. Germline values: CDR1 MGHRA, CDR2 YSYEKL.

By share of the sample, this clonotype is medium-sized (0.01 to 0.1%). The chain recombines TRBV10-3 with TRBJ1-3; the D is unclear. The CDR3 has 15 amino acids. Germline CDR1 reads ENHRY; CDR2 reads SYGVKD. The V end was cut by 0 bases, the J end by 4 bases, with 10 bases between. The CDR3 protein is CAISESQSDGNTIYF. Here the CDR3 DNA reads TGTGCCATCAGTGAGTCCCAGTCGGACGGAAACACCATATATTTT.

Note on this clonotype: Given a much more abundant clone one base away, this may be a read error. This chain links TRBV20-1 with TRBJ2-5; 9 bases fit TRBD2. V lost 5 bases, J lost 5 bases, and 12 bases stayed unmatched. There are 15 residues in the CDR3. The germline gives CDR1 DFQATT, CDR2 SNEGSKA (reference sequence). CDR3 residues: CSAFRGGALRETQYF. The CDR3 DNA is TGCAGTGCTTTCCGCGGGGGGGCATTGAGGGAGACCCAGTACTTC.

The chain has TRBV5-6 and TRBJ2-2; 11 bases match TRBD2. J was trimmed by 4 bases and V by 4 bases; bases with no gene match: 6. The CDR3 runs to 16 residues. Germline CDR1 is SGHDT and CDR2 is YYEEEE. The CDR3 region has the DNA TGTGCCAGCAGCCCAGGCGGACTAGCGGGCACCGGGGAGCTGTTTTTT. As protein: CASSPGGLAGTGELFF.

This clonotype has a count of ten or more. The CDR3: CSARGDREYFYGYTF. The CDR3 DNA reads TGCAGTGCTAGGGGCGACAGGGAGTACTTTTATGGCTACACCTTC. The gene calls are TRBV20-1 and TRBJ1-2; 7 bases are a match to TRBD1. The CDR3 spans 15 residues. The germline V gene encodes CDR1 DFQATT and CDR2 SNEGSKA (reference sequence). The junction had 12 bases not matched to a gene; V was cut back by 3 bases and J by 5 bases.